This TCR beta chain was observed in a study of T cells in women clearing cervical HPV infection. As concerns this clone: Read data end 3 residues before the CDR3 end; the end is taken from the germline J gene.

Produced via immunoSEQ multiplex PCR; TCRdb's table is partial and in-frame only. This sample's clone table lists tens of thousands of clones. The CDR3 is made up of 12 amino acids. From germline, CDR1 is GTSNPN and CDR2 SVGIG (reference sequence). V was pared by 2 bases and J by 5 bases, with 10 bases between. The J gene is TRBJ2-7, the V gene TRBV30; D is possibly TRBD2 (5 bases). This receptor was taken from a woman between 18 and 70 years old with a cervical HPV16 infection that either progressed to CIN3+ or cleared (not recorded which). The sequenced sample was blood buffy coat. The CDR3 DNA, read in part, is TGTGCCTGGAGTTTCGGGGATAACGAG. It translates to CAWSFGDNE. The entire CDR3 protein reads CAWSFGDNEQYF.